This T cell receptor (beta chain) originates from a study of blood T cell repertoires in COVID-19. Clones were read by immunoSEQ multiplex PCR, and TCRdb kept only the in-frame ones, dropping some. The repertoire holds approximately 150,000 clones, over 70% seen once, with over 35% in the top ten. The sequence was obtained from a man in his fifties who had recovered from COVID-19. What was sequenced was peripheral blood.

The CDR3 sequence: CSASWSGGVREQFF. The DNA for the CDR3 is TGCAGTGCTAGTTGGAGCGGGGGGGTTAGGGAGCAGTTCTTC. The chain uses TRBV20-1 and TRBJ2-1; 10 nucleotides line up with TRBD2. The CDR3 loop spans 14 amino acids. V was pared by 3 bases and J by 10 bases, with 9 bases of the junction left unmatched. Germline assignment: CDR1 DFQATT and CDR2 SNEGSKA (reference sequence).